A single sample is the source of the 21 T cell receptor beta chains below, sequenced in a study of cytomegalovirus exposure and HLA in healthy donors. Use of 60 Vbeta and 13 Jbeta primers characterized the PCR. Sequencing was performed with immunoSEQ multiplex PCR; in TCRdb, only in-frame clones are kept and a portion is missing. The repertoire consists of 100,000 to 150,000 clones, with more than 75% occurring once and the leading ten covering 1.8%. Input material: PBMCs. The receptors were sampled from a young man in good health and CMV-seronegative.

This clone was detected once. The V and J genes are TRBV19 and TRBJ2-7, with a possible D match to TRBD2 (6 bases). CDR1 LNHDA and CDR2 SQIVND come from the germline V gene (reference sequence). The CDR3 extends over 15 amino acids. The ends were cut back, 2 bases at V and 3 bases at J, with 14 bases in the middle. CDR3 residues: CASSIYGGAGYEQYF. CDR3 coding DNA: TGTGCCAGTAGTATATACGGCGGGGCGGGCTACGAGCAGTACTTC. The entire variable domain, with the rest obtained from reference TRBV19 and TRBJ2-7, is as follows: DGGITQSPKYLFRKEGQNVTLSCEQNLNHDAMYWYRQDPGQGLRLIYYSQIVNDFQKGDIAEGYSVSREKKESFPLTVTSAQKNPTAFYLCASSIYGGAGYEQYFGPGTRLTVT.

This clone was observed a single time. One end of the junction is discordant with germline, which a read error may explain. The V gene is TRBV7-9, the J gene TRBJ1-6, with D unclear. The length of the CDR3 is 11 residues. The V gene's germline CDR1 is SEHNR and CDR2 FQNEAQ (reference sequence). The chain's CDR3 is CSSSLDLPLHF. Here the CDR3 DNA reads TGTTCCAGCAGCTTAGACTTACCCCTCCACTTT.

The rearrangement links TRBV18 to TRBJ2-3, with 7 bases fitting TRBD1. The CDR3 has 13 residues. J gave up 13 bases and V 4 bases, and 11 bases lay outside the gene matches. Germline V CDR1 and CDR2: KGHSH, LQKENI. CDR3 in amino acids: CASSRDSSPHEYF. In DNA form, the CDR3 reads TGTGCCAGCTCACGGGACAGTTCTCCGCACGAGTATTTT.

The chain links TRBV19 to TRBJ2-2; D not certain. Trimming stripped 7 bases from V and 0 bases from J, with 15 bases between. Germline loops: CDR1 LNHDA, CDR2 SQIVND (reference sequence). The CDR3 sequence is 16 residues long. The CDR3 spells CASNKKRLTNTGELFF. The CDR3 DNA follows: TGTGCCAGTAACAAGAAGCGCCTAACGAACACCGGGGAGCTGTTTTTT. Filled out from reference TRBV19 and TRBJ2-2, the complete variable domain reads DGGITQSPKYLFRKEGQNVTLSCEQNLNHDAMYWYRQDPGQGLRLIYYSQIVNDFQKGDIAEGYSVSREKKESFPLTVTSAQKNPTAFYLCASNKKRLTNTGELFFGEGSRLTVL.

In its sample, this clone was seen once. V and J are TRBV9 and TRBJ2-1; 9 positions agree with TRBD2. The CDR3 is made up of 16 amino acids. CDR1 SGDLS and CDR2 YYNGEE come from the germline V gene. V gave up 0 bases and J gave up 7 bases; unmatched junction bases: 8. The CDR3 sequence: CASSVAGGGGANEQFF. The CDR3 DNA is TGTGCCAGCAGCGTAGCTGGTGGCGGGGGGGCAAATGAGCAGTTCTTC.

The chain uses TRBV19 and TRBJ1-1; D is undetermined. Germline assignment: CDR1 LNHDA and CDR2 SQIVND (reference sequence). The CDR3 spans 11 residues. Trimming left V 7 bases short and J 7 bases short, with 10 bases between. Here the CDR3 reads CASMGSFEAFF. CDR3 nucleotides: TGTGCCAGTATGGGCAGCTTTGAAGCTTTCTTT.

The chain joins TRBV9 to TRBJ1-1; 7 nucleotides line up with TRBD1. Germline V gene data show CDR1 as SGDLS and CDR2 as YYNGEE. The J segment lost 3 bases and the V segment lost 4 bases, leaving 9 bases of the junction unmatched. The length of the CDR3 is 15 residues. The CDR3 loop reads CASSPLGGWDTEAFF. Written as DNA, the CDR3 is TGTGCCAGCAGCCCCCTAGGGGGCTGGGACACTGAAGCTTTCTTT.

V usage is TRBV18 and J usage is TRBJ2-5; TRBD1 agrees at 7 bases. The CDR3 length is 13 residues. Germline trimming cut 5 bases from V and 5 bases from J; bases unmatched to any gene: 5. Germline CDR1 and CDR2: KGHSH and LQKENI. DNA for the CDR3: TGTGCCAGCTCAGACAGGGTTCAGGAGACCCAGTACTTC. Its protein is CASSDRVQETQYF.

CDR3 sequence (DNA): TGTGCCAGCAGCGTAGGAGGGGGACAGGAGCAAGCTTTCTTT. Translation gives CASSVGGGQEQAFF. The gene calls are TRBV9 and TRBJ1-1, with 8 nucleotides matching TRBD1. V trimming: 0 bases; J trimming: 9 bases; junction bases outside the gene matches: 7. CDR3 length: 14 amino acids. Per germline, CDR1 SGDLS and CDR2 YYNGEE.

About this clone: The sample carries other DNA sequences with the same CDR3. The rearrangement joins TRBV18 to TRBJ2-7; D might be TRBD2 (6 bases). The V gene lost 2 bases and the J gene lost 3 bases, with 8 bases spanning the gap. CDR1 is KGHSH, CDR2 LQKENI, per germline. This CDR3 comprises 13 residues. CDR3: CASSPAGGYEQYF. CDR3 sequence (DNA): TGTGCCAGCTCACCAGCCGGGGGCTACGAGCAGTACTTC.

The chain uses TRBV29-1 and TRBJ1-2, with 10 bases lining up with TRBD1. CDR1 and CDR2 (germline): SQVTM, ANQGSEA. The CDR3 sequence is 13 residues long. V shed 4 bases and J 3 bases; nucleotides not matched to a gene: 2. As DNA, the CDR3 is TGCAGCGTTGGGGACAGGGGCTACTATGGCTACACCTTC. This codes for CSVGDRGYYGYTF.

Worth noting for this clone: An end of the junction differs from the germline gene, which may be a read error. The CDR3 region is CSVEVVQSHF. CDR3 nucleotide sequence: TGCAGCGTTGAAGTAGTGCAATCCCACTTT. The chain couples TRBV29-1 to TRBJ1-1; D not certain. CDR1 is SQVTM, CDR2 ANQGSEA, per germline. CDR3 length: 10 amino acids.

This chain connects TRBV19 to TRBJ1-1; 7 bases align to TRBD1. The V segment lost 10 bases and the J segment 4 bases; nucleotides outside the gene matches: 12. This CDR3 spans 14 amino acids. Germline V CDR1 and CDR2: LNHDA, SQIVND (reference sequence). CDR3 sequence (DNA): TGTGCCACATCCCAGGGGGAACGATTCACTGAAGCTTTCTTT. Translated, it gives CATSQGERFTEAFF.

This chain links TRBV5-5 with TRBJ1-1; tentative D call: TRBD1 (5 bases). From germline, CDR1 is SGHKS and CDR2 YYEKEE (reference sequence). The V and J ends lost 0 bases and 3 bases respectively, with 21 bases between them. The length of the CDR3 is 18 residues. The CDR3 DNA follows: TGTGCCAGCAGCTTGGAGCTCTACGTGGGTGCACAGGACACTGAAGCTTTCTTT. This sequence encodes CASSLELYVGAQDTEAFF. The full variable domain, completed using reference TRBV5-5 and TRBJ1-1, is DAGVTQSPTHLIKTRGQQVTLRCSPISGHKSVSWYQQVLGQGPQFIFQYYEKEERGRGNFPDRFSARQFPNYSSELNVNALLLGDSALYLCASSLELYVGAQDTEAFFGQGTRLTVV.

The chain joins TRBV7-2 to TRBJ2-2; 10 positions agree with TRBD2. This CDR3 comprises 17 residues. Germline V gene data show CDR1 as SGHTA and CDR2 as FQGNSA. V was pared by 6 bases and J by 3 bases, with 10 bases of the junction left unmatched. In DNA form, the CDR3 reads TGTGCCAGCAGTCGAGGGAGCGGGGGGGTATACACCGGGGAGCTGTTTTTT. It specifies CASSRGSGGVYTGELFF.

This clone turned up a few times. V usage is TRBV6-1 and J usage is TRBJ1-1; TRBD1 might be the D (5 bases). This CDR3 spans 14 amino acids. Trimming stripped 6 bases from V and 4 bases from J, with 15 bases between. CDR1 MNHNS and CDR2 SASEGT come from the germline V gene. The CDR3 DNA sequence: TGTGCCAGCAGGGCAGACCTGGGGGGCACTGAAGCTTTCTTT. It translates to CASRADLGGTEAFF.

The chain combines TRBV19 with TRBJ2-7; D not certain. V dropped 2 bases and J dropped 6 bases, with 17 bases sitting between them. Germline CDR1 reads LNHDA; CDR2 reads SQIVND (reference sequence). This CDR3 is 15 amino acids long. In DNA, the CDR3 is TGTGCCAGTAGTATATCATCGCGGTCCGGCCGCGAGCAGTACTTC. Amino acids: CASSISSRSGREQYF.

V usage is TRBV29-1 and J usage is TRBJ2-7, with TRBD1 matching over 9 bases. The CDR3 has 14 residues. CDR1 and CDR2 from the germline V gene are SQVTM and ANQGSEA. V shed 0 bases, J shed 5 bases, and the junction held 5 bases outside the gene matches. CDR3 protein: CSVEDGGTGNEQYF. The CDR3 DNA reads as TGCAGCGTTGAAGACGGCGGGACAGGGAACGAGCAGTACTTC.

The rearrangement uses TRBV5-1 and TRBJ2-1; D call uncertain. This CDR3 is built from 14 residues. Trimming left V 4 bases short and J 0 bases short, with 8 bases between. Germline CDR1 is SGHRS and CDR2 is YFSETQ. CDR3 in DNA: TGCGCCAGCAGCGAGGCGCGCTCCTACAATGAGCAGTTCTTC. Its protein product is CASSEARSYNEQFF.

The rearrangement uses TRBV9 and TRBJ2-3, with TRBD2 as a possible D gene (5 bases). This CDR3 has 15 residues. V dropped 0 bases and J dropped 1 base, with 9 bases sitting between them. In germline, CDR1 is SGDLS, CDR2 YYNGEE. The CDR3 sequence: CASSVGGAGTDTQYF. CDR3 coding DNA: TGTGCCAGCAGCGTAGGGGGAGCGGGCACAGATACGCAGTATTTT. Variable domain in full (rest from reference TRBV9 and TRBJ2-3): DSGVTQTPKHLITATGQRVTLRCSPRSGDLSVYWYQQSLDQGLQFLIQYYNGEERAKGNILERFSAQQFPDLHSELNLSSLELGDSALYFCASSVGGAGTDTQYFGPGTRLTVL.

This clone occurred once. The chain employs TRBV7-9 and TRBJ2-1, with a tentative D call TRBD2 (7 bases). CDR3 length equals 14 residues. Germline CDR1 is SEHNR and CDR2 is FQNEAQ (reference sequence). Trimming pared 5 bases from V and 7 bases from J, leaving 15 bases between. The CDR3 DNA reads as TGTGCCAGCAGCCAACCGGGGGGCCAGAATGAGCAGTTCTTC. As protein: CASSQPGGQNEQFF.